This T cell receptor beta chain is from a study of blood T cell repertoires in COVID-19. The study drew participants aged about 18 to 95 years from under 30 US areas. This clone appeared once. Germline CDR1 is LGHNA and CDR2 is YSLEER. Trimming removed 4 bases at V and 2 bases at J, with 11 bases between. The CDR3 spans 14 residues. In the authors' methods: By means of reference gene primer amplification, nucleated cell counts were estimated. Sequencing was performed with immunoSEQ multiplex PCR; in TCRdb, only in-frame clones are kept and a portion is missing. V, J and clone size derive from that table, while D and trimming were established from the DNA sequence. The data hold fewer than 200,000 clones, with approximately 82% observed a single time.

The genes are TRBV4-3 and TRBJ1-2; no definite D call. Specimen: PBMCs or T cells enriched from blood (not recorded which). The clonotype originates from a woman between 55 and 75 years old with acute COVID-19. Here the CDR3 reads CASSRELSNYGYTF. CDR3 DNA: TGCGCCAGCAGCCGAGAACTTTCCAACTATGGCTACACCTTC.